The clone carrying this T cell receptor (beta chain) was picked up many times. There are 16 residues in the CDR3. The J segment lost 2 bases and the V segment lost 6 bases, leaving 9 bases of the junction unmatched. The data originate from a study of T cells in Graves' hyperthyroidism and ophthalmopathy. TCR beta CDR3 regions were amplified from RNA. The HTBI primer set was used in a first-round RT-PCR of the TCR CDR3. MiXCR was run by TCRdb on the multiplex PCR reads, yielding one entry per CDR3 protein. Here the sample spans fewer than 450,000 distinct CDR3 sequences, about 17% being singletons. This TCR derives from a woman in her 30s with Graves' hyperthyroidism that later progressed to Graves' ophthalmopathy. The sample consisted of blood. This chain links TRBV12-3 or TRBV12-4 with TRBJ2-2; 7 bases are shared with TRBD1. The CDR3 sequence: CASREGQVVNTGELFF. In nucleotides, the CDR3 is TGTGCCAGCAGGGAAGGACAGGTTGTAAACACCGGGGAGCTGTTTTTT.